This T cell receptor (beta chain) was obtained from a study of Tregs in tolerant kidney transplant recipients. Study findings and constraints: This study did not directly address biological reproducibility. Activated donor B cell expansion appeared to reveal the most relevant donor-specific TCRbeta repertoire.

The CDR3 contains 13 residues. Germline-derived CDR1 and CDR2 are SGHKS and YYEKEE (reference sequence). Trimming cost V 4 bases and J 3 bases, with 11 bases left between them. Unstimulated regulatory T cells (CD4+CD25+CD127-), CD4+CD25- non-regulatory cells, CD4 and CD8 cells were FACS-sorted from thawed PBMCs. Repertoires were generated with immunoSEQ multiplex PCR, while TCRdb's copy carries only in-frame clones and drops some. The profile shows some 90,000 clones, around nine tenths of them singletons. Note on this clone: As yet, its antigen is unknown.

The sequencing sample was made of CD8+ T cells from blood. The clonotype originates from a human donor in good health. The chain employs TRBV5-5 and TRBJ2-7; possibly TRBD1 or TRBD2 for D (5 bases each). CDR3 nucleotides: TGTGCCAGCAGCCTAGGGACCGACTACGAGCAGTACTTC. Its protein is CASSLGTDYEQYF.